These 16 T cell receptor beta chains were sequenced from one sample in a study of control samples from healthy donors and cancer patients. Sequencing was performed with immunoSEQ multiplex PCR; in TCRdb, only in-frame clones are kept and a portion is missing. The data show around 120,000 clones, with approximately 94% seen just once and 1.7% held by the top ten. What was sequenced was PBMCs. The receptor set was obtained from a man aged 45 to 65 with head and neck cancer.

The gene calls are TRBV7-9 and TRBJ2-7; 13 nucleotides agree with TRBD2. This CDR3 is 19 amino acids long. The junction had 13 bases not matched to a gene; V was cut back by 5 bases and J by 0 bases. CDR1 is SEHNR and CDR2 is FQNEAQ in the germline V gene (reference sequence). CDR3 sequence: CASSGTSGEEGSISYEQYF. The CDR3 nucleotides are TGTGCCAGCAGCGGGACTAGCGGGGAGGAAGGATCTATCTCCTACGAGCAGTACTTC.

This chain uses TRBV7-9 with TRBJ2-5; 7 bases fit TRBD2. Germline values: CDR1 SEHNR, CDR2 FQNEAQ (reference sequence). The length of the CDR3 is 16 residues. V was pared by 6 bases and J by 5 bases, with 15 bases of the junction left unmatched. CDR3: CASSPIGTKAGETQYF. CDR3 nucleotides: TGTGCCAGCAGTCCTATTGGGACTAAAGCCGGGGAGACCCAGTACTTC.

V gene TRBV30 combines with J gene TRBJ2-1; D call uncertain. V gave up 1 base and J gave up 2 bases, with 12 bases separating them. The CDR3 runs to 15 residues. CDR1 and CDR2 from the germline V gene are GTSNPN and SVGIG (reference sequence). The CDR3 bases are TGTGCCTGGAGTGGCACCGGATGGGCCTACAATGAGCAGTTCTTC. It specifies CAWSGTGWAYNEQFF.

This chain links TRBV6-6 with TRBJ1-5; 9 bases map to TRBD1. This CDR3 spans 15 amino acids. Trimming at V came to 6 bases and at J to 4 bases, leaving 7 bases not matched to a gene. Germline V gives CDR1 MNHNY, CDR2 SVGAGI (reference sequence). In DNA form, the CDR3 reads TGTGCCAGCAGCCCCGGGACAGGGTTTAATCAGCCCCAGCATTTT. This codes for CASSPGTGFNQPQHF.

The V and J genes are TRBV5-6 and TRBJ2-1; tentatively, D is TRBD1 (6 bases). In germline, CDR1 is SGHDT, CDR2 YYEEEE. The CDR3 has 13 residues. The V end was cut by 2 bases, the J end by 4 bases, with 7 bases between. The CDR3: CASSFGQYNEQFF. The CDR3 DNA is TGTGCCAGCAGCTTTGGACAGTACAATGAGCAGTTCTTC. The entire variable domain, with the rest obtained from reference TRBV5-6 and TRBJ2-1, is as follows: DAGVTQSPTHLIKTRGQQVTLRCSPKSGHDTVSWYQQALGQGPQFIFQYYEEEERQRGNFPDRFSGHQFPNYSSELNVNALLLGDSALYLCASSFGQYNEQFFGPGTRLTVL.

The CDR3 coding sequence is TGTGCCAGCAGACAAACCCGGGGGGGCGGGGAGACCCAGTACTTC. It specifies CASRQTRGGGETQYF. The rearrangement joins TRBV7-2 to TRBJ2-5; 8 positions agree with TRBD2. The V segment lost 6 bases and the J segment 5 bases; nucleotides outside the gene matches: 11. This CDR3 has 15 amino acids. Germline V gene sequence: CDR1 SGHTA, CDR2 FQGNSA. Full variable domain (rest looked up from reference TRBV7-2 and TRBJ2-5): GAGVSQSPSNKVTEKGKDVELRCDPISGHTALYWYRQSLGQGLEFLIYFQGNSAPDKSGLPSDRFSAERTGGSVSTLTIQRTQQEDSAVYLCASRQTRGGGETQYFGPGTRLLVL.

The chain uses TRBV7-8 and TRBJ2-5, with 9 bases aligning to TRBD2. The V gene's germline CDR1 is SGHVS and CDR2 FQNEAQ. With 1 base clipped from V and 4 bases from J, the junction kept 10 bases outside the gene matches. The CDR3 has 17 amino acids. The CDR3 DNA sequence: TGTGCCAGCAGCTTAGAGGTTACTAGCGGGCCCAGAGAGACCCAGTACTTC. Protein sequence: CASSLEVTSGPRETQYF. Filled out from reference TRBV7-8 and TRBJ2-5, the complete variable domain reads GAGVSQSPRYKVAKRGQDVALRCDPISGHVSLFWYQQALGQGPEFLTYFQNEAQLDKSGLPSDRFFAERPEGSVSTLKIQRTQQEDSAVYLCASSLEVTSGPRETQYFGPGTRLLVL.

Note on this clone: The germline gene is not matched at one end of the junction; a read error may be the cause. The chain links TRBV28 to TRBJ2-1, with a tentative D call TRBD1 (5 bases). The CDR3 has 13 amino acids. Looked up from germline, CDR1 is MDHEN and CDR2 is SYDVKM. The CDR3 DNA is TGTGCCAGCAGCATCGCAAGGTGGTCCTACAGGATCTTC. It encodes CASSIARWSYRIF.

A remark on this clone: Other nucleotide sequences in the sample specify the same CDR3. The chain employs TRBV6-5 and TRBJ1-5; D not certain. This CDR3 has 13 residues. CDR1 is MNHEY, CDR2 SVGAGI, per germline. Trimming pared 2 bases from V and 4 bases from J, leaving 6 bases between. CDR3 amino acids: CASSYSWNQPQHF. The CDR3 DNA sequence: TGTGCCAGCAGTTACAGTTGGAATCAGCCCCAGCATTTT.

This chain links TRBV6-5 with TRBJ1-6, with 8 bases identical to TRBD1. CDR1 MNHEY and CDR2 SVGAGI come from the germline V gene. V lost 2 bases, J lost 7 bases, and 4 bases stayed unmatched. This CDR3 is 15 amino acids long. Here the CDR3 reads CASSYPRTGNSPLHF. CDR3 nucleotides: TGTGCCAGCAGTTACCCCCGGACAGGGAATTCACCCCTCCACTTT.

The rearrangement links TRBV18 to TRBJ1-2; possibly TRBD1 for D (6 bases). The CDR3 is 15 amino acids. The V and J ends lost 0 bases and 2 bases respectively, with 10 bases between them. Germline assignment: CDR1 KGHSH and CDR2 LQKENI. The DNA for the CDR3 is TGTGCCAGCTCACCACCTCGAGGACAGAACTATGGCTACACCTTC. This encodes CASSPPRGQNYGYTF.

V usage is TRBV2 and J usage is TRBJ2-5, with no clear D. The V and J ends lost 6 bases and 5 bases respectively, with 7 bases between them. There are 11 residues in the CDR3. Germline CDR1 reads SNHLY; CDR2 reads FYNNEI. CDR3 coding DNA: TGTGCCAGCAGAAGGACGGAGACCCAGTACTTC. Its translation: CASRRTETQYF.

V gene TRBV7-2 combines with J gene TRBJ2-2; possibly TRBD2 for D (6 bases). The length of the CDR3 is 14 residues. V lost 6 bases and J 6 bases, leaving 14 bases between the germline ends. CDR1 is SGHTA and CDR2 is FQGNSA in the germline V gene. The DNA for the CDR3 is TGTGCCAGCAGTCCTAGCTCGGGGGCCGGGGAGCTGTTTTTT. Amino acid sequence: CASSPSSGAGELFF.

This rearrangement joins TRBV5-1 to TRBJ2-3, with D possibly being TRBD1 (5 bases). Per the germline V gene, CDR1 is SGHRS and CDR2 is YFSETQ. The ends were cut back, 0 bases at V and 1 base at J, with 9 bases in the middle. The CDR3 spans 15 residues. CDR3 residues: CASSLEAGRTDTQYF. CDR3 nucleotides: TGCGCCAGCAGCTTGGAAGCAGGGCGCACAGATACGCAGTATTTT.

The J gene is TRBJ2-2, the V gene TRBV7-9, with D perhaps assigned TRBD1 or TRBD2 (6 bases each). The V end lost 4 bases, the J end lost 4 bases, and 16 bases lay between the germline ends. The germline V gene encodes CDR1 SEHNR and CDR2 FQNEAQ (reference sequence). The CDR3 extends over 16 amino acids. This CDR3 is CASSSFWGATTGELFF. The CDR3 bases are TGTGCCAGCAGCTCTTTTTGGGGGGCAACCACCGGGGAGCTGTTTTTT.

This chain connects TRBV5-4 to TRBJ1-2; D unresolved. This CDR3 comprises 12 residues. V shed 2 bases and J shed 4 bases, with 6 bases lying between them. Germline V CDR1 and CDR2: SGHNT, YYREEE (reference sequence). CDR3 coding DNA: TGTGCCAGCAGCTTAGATTTCTATGGCTACACCTTC. Its translation is CASSLDFYGYTF.